This TCR beta chain was obtained from a study of blood T cells in healthy people across ages. A sample-barcoded 5' primer and a J-beta primer mix were used in a second PCR of about 7 to 12 cycles. TCRdb ran MiXCR on the 5' RACE reads and lists one entry per CDR3 protein. Among 1.5 million to 2 million distinct CDR3 sequences listed, 28% were seen once. Material for sequencing was blood. The source is a woman aged 25 to 39 in good health.

CDR3 in amino acids: CSVESLTGLGSEAFF. The CDR3 coding sequence is TGCAGCGTTGAATCCCTGACTGGCTTGGGGTCTGAAGCTTTCTTT. The rearrangement joins TRBV29-1 to TRBJ1-1; D is uncertain. The germline gives CDR1 SQVTM, CDR2 ANQGSEA. This CDR3 contains 15 residues. The germline V and J ends were trimmed by 2 bases and 6 bases, with 19 bases remaining between them.